The source of this T cell receptor beta chain is a study of blood T cells in healthy people across ages. Study overall: About one barcoded beta molecule was captured per two T cells (by template switching). Study-level results: Older individuals had lower TCR beta diversity per million T cells (the decline was roughly linear).

Looked up from germline, CDR1 is SGHTA and CDR2 is FQGNSA. This CDR3 comprises 16 residues. Per sample, at least 6 micrograms of total RNA were extracted. The use of a sample-barcoded 5' primer and a J-beta primer mix characterized a second PCR of roughly 6 to 11 cycles. TCRdb reprocessed the 5' RACE reads via MiXCR and lists one record per CDR3 protein. This sample yields more than 500,000 distinct CDR3 sequences, of which 25% to 30% are seen a single time; about a fifth belongs to the top ten. To note about this clonotype: Antigen specificity is unknown. Compared with germline, one end of the junction differs, possibly owing to a read error.

Sample: blood. This TCR was sampled from a woman between 65 and 79 years old in good health. The chain is built from TRBV7-2 and TRBJ2-3, with D possibly matching TRBD1 (5 bases). The DNA of the CDR3 is TGTGCCAGCAGCTTATTAGGGCAGGGCAGCACAGATGCGCAGTATTTT. Its translation: CASSLLGQGSTDAQYF.